This TCR beta chain is from a study of blood T cell repertoires in COVID-19. Looking at the study overall: Sample material is recorded as cDNA or gDNA derived from T cells, B-cell-depleted T cells, or PBMCs.

Only in-frame clones appear in the TCRdb table, and some are missing; sequencing was by immunoSEQ multiplex PCR. This table holds 210,000 or so clones, 65% to 90% found once. Trimming cost V 6 bases and J 4 bases; bases outside gene matches: 12. The CDR3 has 16 residues. Germline V gives CDR1 LGHDT, CDR2 YNNKEL (reference sequence). Sequencing was performed on peripheral blood. This receptor was obtained from a man aged 45 to 65 with COVID-19, enrolled during active disease. The chain links TRBV3-1 (or the pseudogene TRBV3-2) to TRBJ2-1; 7 nucleotides align to TRBD2. As DNA, the CDR3 is TGTGCCAGCAGACCGGGGGGACTTACTATTTACAATGAGCAGTTCTTC. Translation gives CASRPGGLTIYNEQFF.